This TCR beta chain came from a study of shared clonotypes between healthy human individuals. There are 16 residues in the CDR3. CDR1 and CDR2 (germline): SNHLY, FYNNEI. The trim removed 8 bases at V and 2 bases at J, leaving 5 bases unmatched. Produced via immunoSEQ multiplex PCR; TCRdb's table is partial and in-frame only. The table shows roughly 1,100,000 clones, with roughly 70% occurring only once. The sequence was obtained from a young man in good health. The chain has TRBV2 and TRBJ1-6; TRBD1 matches at 11 bases. The sample consisted of memory CD4+ T cells sorted from blood. Subset in this sample: CD45RA-negative fraction. The CDR3 nucleotides are TGTGCCAGCCGCAGGGACAGGGGGACCTATAATTCACCCCTCCACTTT. Residues: CASRRDRGTYNSPLHF.